Sequencing of this T cell receptor (beta chain) was carried out in a study of blood T cell repertoires in COVID-19. About the study: There were acute and convalescent COVID-19 samples, and they came from the United States, Italy and Spain. T cells, B-cell-depleted T cells, or PBMCs provided the cDNA or gDNA that served as material.

V lost 2 bases and J lost 0, with 10 bases in between. Germline V gene sequence: CDR1 MNHEY, CDR2 SVGAGI. The CDR3 contains 15 residues. Study processing details: For nucleated cells, counts were estimated from reference gene primer amplification. Profiling relied on immunoSEQ multiplex PCR, and the TCRdb table lists in-frame clones only, not all of them. The DNA was the basis for D and trimming; V, J and clone size are from that table. The table records about 220,000 clones, less than 85% of them present only once. This sequence was found in a woman older than 75 with acute or convalescent COVID-19. The sample taken for sequencing was peripheral blood. The chain is built from TRBV6-5 and TRBJ1-1; D is unclear. In nucleotides, the CDR3 is TGTGCCAGCAGTTACAAAAGAAGCATGAACACTGAAGCTTTCTTT. Translation: CASSYKRSMNTEAFF.